The text below deals with one T cell receptor (beta chain). These data come from a study of blood T cell repertoires in COVID-19. Study in general: COVID-19 samples, acute and convalescent, were from the United States, Italy and Spain. The analysed material was cDNA or gDNA that came from T cells, B-cell-depleted T cells, or PBMCs.

The J segment lost 3 bases and the V segment lost 4 bases, leaving 8 bases of the junction unmatched. This CDR3 has 17 amino acids. Germline V gene data show CDR1 as SGHRS and CDR2 as YFSETQ. In the original processing: Amplification with reference gene primers provided the estimates of nucleated cell counts. Method: immunoSEQ multiplex PCR; TCRdb's copy keeps in-frame clones and lacks some. V and J calls and clone size are those listed in that table; D and trimming were worked out from the DNA. The sample carries around 200,000 clones, 80% to 90% recorded once. The source material was peripheral blood. The origin of this receptor is a man in his fifties or sixties with acute or convalescent COVID-19. V is TRBV5-1 and J is TRBJ2-2; 11 bases are shared with TRBD2. CDR3 DNA: TGCGCCAGCAGCCCTCTTAGCGGGAGGGGTGACACCGGGGAGCTGTTTTTT. Translated, it gives CASSPLSGRGDTGELFF.